The 17 T cell receptor beta chains listed next were all sequenced from one sample in a study of T cell repertoires in cytomegalovirus infection. TCRdb fed the reads into MiXCR, producing one record per CDR3 protein. Of approximately 750,000 distinct CDR3 sequences in the sample, 35% to 40% were seen once. Sequencing was carried out using PBMCs. Receptors originate from a human donor in good health (CMV status not recorded). Some clones in this sample may be carry-over from other donors' samples.

The V and J genes are TRBV11-3 and TRBJ1-3; D may be TRBD1 (5 bases). Germline loops: CDR1 SGHNT, CDR2 YENEEA. With 1 base removed from V and 4 bases from J, the gap between germline ends came to 11 bases. The CDR3 covers 15 residues. The CDR3 here is CASSLAGTEGNTIYF. In nucleotides, the CDR3 is TGTGCCAGCAGCTTAGCCGGGACTGAAGGAAACACCATATATTTT.

This clonotype occurred a few times. The chain recombines TRBV7-2 with TRBJ2-5, with a possible D match to TRBD2 (6 bases). Germline values: CDR1 SGHTA, CDR2 FQGNSA. This CDR3 contains 14 residues. The germline V and J ends were trimmed by 4 bases and 4 bases, with 13 bases remaining between them. The CDR3 here is CASSSRGSGETQYF. CDR3 in DNA: TGTGCCAGCAGCTCCCGGGGGTCCGGAGAGACCCAGTACTTC.

The genes are TRBV6-1 and TRBJ2-3, with 11 bases identical to TRBD2. After removal of 1 base from V and 2 bases from J, the junction contained 5 bases not matched to a gene. The CDR3 is 17 residues long. The germline V gene has CDR1 MNHNS and CDR2 SASEGT. The CDR3, as DNA: TGTGCCAGCAGTGAAGGGCTAGCGGGGGGACTCACAGATACGCAGTATTTT. This encodes CASSEGLAGGLTDTQYF.

The chain employs TRBV6-1 and TRBJ2-7; D remains unclear. Trimming removed 0 bases from V and 2 bases from J, with 5 bases in between. Per germline, CDR1 MNHNS and CDR2 SASEGT. This CDR3 is 13 amino acids long. The CDR3 DNA is TGTGCCAGCAGTGAAGCGACCCCCTACGAGCAGTACTTC. Protein sequence: CASSEATPYEQYF.

This clonotype was seen more than once but under ten times. The V and J genes are TRBV9 and TRBJ1-6, with TRBD1 matching over 10 bases. The germline V gene encodes CDR1 SGDLS and CDR2 YYNGEE. This CDR3 comprises 16 residues. Germline trimming cut 2 bases from V and 5 bases from J; bases unmatched to any gene: 4. The CDR3 bases are TGTGCCAGCAGCGTCACGGGACAGGGGAATAATTCACCCCTCCACTTT. Translated, it gives CASSVTGQGNNSPLHF.

This clonotype was counted at least ten times. The gene calls are TRBV7-2 and TRBJ2-7; 8 positions match TRBD2. The CDR3 length is 13 residues. Trimming removed 5 bases from V and 3 bases from J; junction bases left unmatched: 3. In germline, CDR1 is SGHTA, CDR2 FQGNSA. CDR3: CASSTGTSYEQYF. The CDR3 coding sequence is TGTGCCAGCAGCACGGGGACTAGCTACGAGCAGTACTTC. The full variable domain, rest sourced from reference TRBV7-2 and TRBJ2-7, is GAGVSQSPSNKVTEKGKDVELRCDPISGHTALYWYRQSLGQGLEFLIYFQGNSAPDKSGLPSDRFSAERTGGSVSTLTIQRTQQEDSAVYLCASSTGTSYEQYFGPGTRLTVT.

This clonotype appeared once. The conserved phenylalanine or tryptophan normally closing the CDR3 is absent here, so this likely arose from a read error. The rearrangement links TRBV28 to TRBJ2-7; 9 bases fit TRBD1. The CDR3 sequence is 12 residues long. CDR1 is MDHEN and CDR2 is SYDVKM in the germline V gene. V lost 8 bases, J lost 1 base, and 0 bases stayed unmatched. Written as DNA, the CDR3 is TGTGCCAGCGACAGGGGGTCCTACGAGCAGTACTGC. Amino acid sequence: CASDRGSYEQYC.

On this clonotype: A much larger clone differs from this one at a single base, so this may be a read error. V is TRBV12-3 or TRBV12-4 and J is TRBJ2-5; tentatively, D is TRBD1 (5 bases). The CDR3 contains 15 residues. The V end lost 3 bases, the J end lost 1 base, and 12 bases lay between the germline ends. The CDR3 reads CASSLARQPQETQYF. CDR3 DNA: TGTGCCAGCAGTTTGGCGAGACAGCCCCAAGAGACCCAGTACTTC.

This chain connects TRBV6-6 to TRBJ1-5, with D possibly matching TRBD1 (5 bases). The V end was cut by 6 bases, the J end by 1 base, with 10 bases between. Germline V gene lookup returns CDR1 MNHNY and CDR2 SVGAGI (reference sequence). This CDR3 spans 14 amino acids. The CDR3 spells CASRTGESNQPQHF. CDR3 nucleotide sequence: TGTGCCAGCAGAACGGGGGAGAGCAATCAGCCCCAGCATTTT.

This rearrangement joins TRBV20-1 to TRBJ2-7, with 9 nucleotides matching TRBD1. Germline CDR1 and CDR2: DFQATT and SNEGSKA (reference sequence). J lost 2 bases, V lost 2 bases, and 4 bases had no gene match. The CDR3 is made up of 14 amino acids. CDR3 nucleotides: TGCAGTGCTAGACCTCGGGACAGGGCCTACGAGCAGTACTTC. Amino acid sequence: CSARPRDRAYEQYF.

This clonotype was observed a handful of times. The V call is TRBV3-1, the J call TRBJ2-5; 7 bases map to TRBD1. This CDR3 comprises 17 residues. From germline, CDR1 is LGHDT and CDR2 YNNKEL (reference sequence). The J segment lost 2 bases and the V segment lost 2 bases, leaving 11 bases of the junction unmatched. The CDR3 region has the DNA TGTGCCAGCAGCCAACCTTTCGGCAGGGGGATTCAAGAGACCCAGTACTTC. Amino acid sequence: CASSQPFGRGIQETQYF.

V and J are TRBV7-2 and TRBJ2-3; perhaps TRBD1 as D (5 bases). Germline V lookup: CDR1 SGHTA, CDR2 FQGNSA. Trimming cost V 3 bases and J 3 bases, with 16 bases left between them. The CDR3 is 16 amino acids. CDR3 nucleotide sequence: TGTGCCAGCAGCTTTTCCCCGGGCAGGGTGACAGATACGCAGTATTTT. It is translated as CASSFSPGRVTDTQYF.

This clonotype was detected a few times. The chain uses TRBV5-1 and TRBJ2-7, with D perhaps matching TRBD1 (7 bases). This CDR3 comprises 13 residues. The ends were cut back, 4 bases at V and 1 base at J, with 9 bases in the middle. Germline CDR1 is SGHRS and CDR2 is YFSETQ. The CDR3 loop is CASSAGQSYEQYF. As DNA, the CDR3 is TGCGCCAGCAGCGCGGGACAGTCCTACGAGCAGTACTTC.

V usage is TRBV5-1 and J usage is TRBJ1-2; tentatively, D is TRBD1 (5 bases). Trimming shortened V by 9 bases and J by 8 bases, and 23 bases separated the two germline ends. Germline CDR1 and CDR2: SGHRS and YFSETQ. This CDR3 is 14 amino acids long. The CDR3 nucleotides read TGCGCCATCATCTTGGGAGGGGCATTGGGCGGCTACACCTTC. It codes for CAIILGGALGGYTF.

Regarding this clonotype: Since a much larger clone is just one base distant, this may be a read error. This rearrangement joins TRBV12-3 or TRBV12-4 to TRBJ1-5, with 7 bases lining up with TRBD1. The CDR3 has 13 amino acids. The CDR3 loop is CASSRQGHQRQHF. Here the CDR3 DNA reads TGTGCCAGCAGCCGACAGGGCCATCAGCGCCAGCATTTT.

This clonotype was seen a handful of times. J is TRBJ1-2 and V is TRBV19; the D gene is possibly TRBD1 (5 bases). V dropped 5 bases and J dropped 4 bases, with 11 bases sitting between them. Germline V CDR1 and CDR2: LNHDA, SQIVND (reference sequence). This CDR3 comprises 13 residues. DNA for the CDR3: TGTGCCAGTAGTGCTGGGGGTCGCTATGGCTACACCTTC. Translating it yields CASSAGGRYGYTF.

The chain is built from TRBV28 and TRBJ1-4, with a tentative D call TRBD1 (6 bases). The CDR3 runs to 13 residues. Germline V gives CDR1 MDHEN, CDR2 SYDVKM. CDR3 sequence reads: CAAMMQGNEKLFF. The DNA for the CDR3 is TGTGCTGCGATGATGCAGGGGAACGAAAAACTGTTTTTT.